Presented here are 20 T cell receptor beta chains from one specimen sequenced in a study of OX40 agonist ivuxolimab in advanced cancers. Repertoires were generated with immunoSEQ multiplex PCR, while TCRdb's copy carries only in-frame clones and drops some. The sample contains about 72,000 clones, around 90% of which appear only once. Sequences were derived from CD4+ or CD8+ T cells sorted from blood, sampled in a trial of the OX40 agonist ivuxolimab. Receptors were obtained from an adult with an advanced solid tumor such as melanoma, head and neck, liver or kidney cancer.

This chain connects TRBV5-6 to TRBJ1-1; D is unresolved. The V gene's germline CDR1 is SGHDT and CDR2 YYEEEE. V dropped 5 bases and J dropped 1 base, with 3 bases sitting between them. CDR3 length: 11 residues. The CDR3 is CASSGNTEAFF. Here the CDR3 DNA reads TGTGCCAGCAGTGGGAACACTGAAGCTTTCTTT. Supplemented by reference TRBV5-6 and TRBJ1-1, the full variable domain reads DAGVTQSPTHLIKTRGQQVTLRCSPKSGHDTVSWYQQALGQGPQFIFQYYEEEERQRGNFPDRFSGHQFPNYSSELNVNALLLGDSALYLCASSGNTEAFFGQGTRLTVV.

This clone has a single count. The rearrangement uses TRBV15 and TRBJ2-1, with D perhaps given as TRBD1 or TRBD2 (5 bases each). The ends were cut back, 5 bases at V and 2 bases at J, with 13 bases in the middle. This CDR3 comprises 15 residues. CDR1 is LNHNV and CDR2 is YYDKDF in the germline V gene (reference sequence). The DNA of the CDR3 is TGTGCCACCAGCGGCGGCAGGGACGCCTACAATGAGCAGTTCTTC. Amino acid sequence: CATSGGRDAYNEQFF.

The rearrangement uses TRBV28 and TRBJ2-1; D gene uncertain. There are 15 residues in the CDR3. Looked up from germline, CDR1 is MDHEN and CDR2 is SYDVKM. V was pared by 7 bases and J by 0 bases, with 13 bases between. For the CDR3, the DNA is TGTGCCAGCACGTCCGCGCCCGGCTCCTACAATGAGCAGTTCTTC. Amino acid sequence: CASTSAPGSYNEQFF. Full variable domain (missing parts from reference TRBV28 and TRBJ2-1): DVKVTQSSRYLVKRTGEKVFLECVQDMDHENMFWYRQDPGLGLRLIYFSYDVKMKEKGDIPEGYSVSREKKERFSLILESASTNQTSMYLCASTSAPGSYNEQFFGPGTRLTVL.

CDR3 residues: CASSYGVWYQETQYF. The CDR3 nucleotides read TGTGCCAGCAGCTACGGGGTCTGGTACCAAGAGACCCAGTACTTC. J is TRBJ2-5 and V is TRBV7-8; the D gene is possibly TRBD2 (5 bases). V lost 4 bases, J lost 0 bases, and 12 bases lay in between. This CDR3 is 15 amino acids long. CDR1 and CDR2 (germline): SGHVS, FQNEAQ.

The chain couples TRBV5-8 to TRBJ2-7; 8 bases line up with TRBD1. The CDR3 spans 15 residues. V lost 3 bases and J lost 1; bases outside the gene matches: 6. The germline V gene encodes CDR1 SGHTS and CDR2 YDEGEE. Here the CDR3 reads CASSYRTGLSYEQYF. CDR3 nucleotides: TGTGCCAGCAGCTATCGGACAGGGCTATCCTACGAGCAGTACTTC.

The chain couples TRBV19 to TRBJ1-2, with 11 bases aligning to TRBD1. J lost 7 bases, V lost 5 bases, and 6 bases had no gene match. This CDR3 has 14 amino acids. Germline assignment: CDR1 LNHDA and CDR2 SQIVND (reference sequence). The CDR3 nucleotides are TGTGCCAGTAGTCCCGGGACAGGGGGTTTTGGCTACACCTTC. Encoded protein: CASSPGTGGFGYTF.

This chain uses TRBV4-1 with TRBJ1-5, with a weak D call TRBD1 (6 bases). Trimming pared 1 base from V and 6 bases from J, leaving 16 bases between. Per germline, CDR1 MGHRA and CDR2 YSYEKL. This CDR3 has 16 residues. The CDR3 nucleotides are TGCGCCAGCAGCCAAGGGGGGGCAGGGGCAGCTCAGCCCCAGCATTTT. Translation: CASSQGGAGAAQPQHF.

The chain is built from TRBV4-3 and TRBJ2-2; 9 positions agree with TRBD1. The germline gives CDR1 LGHNA, CDR2 YSLEER. The CDR3 contains 15 residues. The ends lost 5 bases at V and 6 bases at J; junction bases unmatched: 7. In DNA, the CDR3 is TGCGCCAGCAGCTATTCCGGGACAGGGTCCGGGGAGCTGTTTTTT. Its translation is CASSYSGTGSGELFF.

The chain has TRBV7-6 and TRBJ2-7; a possible D gene is TRBD1 (5 bases). The germline V and J ends were trimmed by 1 base and 3 bases, with 7 bases remaining between them. CDR3 length: 13 residues. CDR1 is SGHVS and CDR2 is FNYEAQ in the germline V gene. The CDR3 spells CASSLETGYEQYF. The CDR3 coding sequence is TGTGCCAGCAGCTTAGAAACAGGCTACGAGCAGTACTTC.

The chain combines TRBV7-9 with TRBJ2-7; D is tentatively TRBD1 or TRBD2 (5 bases each). Germline loops: CDR1 SEHNR, CDR2 FQNEAQ (reference sequence). CDR3 length equals 14 residues. Trimming left V 3 bases short and J 10 bases short, with 19 bases between. CDR3 DNA: TGTGCCAGCAGCTTGGAGGAGAGGGGTGTGGAACAGTACTTC. It yields the protein CASSLEERGVEQYF.

The chain is built from TRBV7-2 and TRBJ2-4; 9 positions agree with TRBD1. V gave up 1 base and J gave up 4 bases; unmatched junction bases: 2. Germline assignment: CDR1 SGHTA and CDR2 FQGNSA. CDR3 length equals 15 residues. The CDR3 DNA reads as TGTGCCAGCAGCTTAGGGGACAGGGTGAAAAACATTCAGTACTTC. Amino acids: CASSLGDRVKNIQYF.

The rearrangement links TRBV27 to TRBJ1-4; no clear D gene. This CDR3 has 18 residues. Germline V gene data show CDR1 as MNHEY and CDR2 as SMNVEV (reference sequence). V lost 1 base and J 2 bases, leaving 17 bases between the germline ends. CDR3 region: CASSLFPEGGPTNEKLFF. In DNA form, the CDR3 reads TGTGCCAGCAGTTTATTTCCAGAGGGCGGACCCACTAATGAAAAACTGTTTTTT.

CDR3 DNA sequence: TGTGCCAGTAGTATCCGTCGGGCGAACACTGAAGCTTTCTTT. It is translated as CASSIRRANTEAFF. V and J are TRBV19 and TRBJ1-1; no definite D call. Trimming took off 3 bases at V and 1 base at J, with 9 bases between the two ends. The CDR3 loop spans 14 amino acids. Germline V gene lookup returns CDR1 LNHDA and CDR2 SQIVND (reference sequence). Together with reference TRBV19 and TRBJ1-1, the CDR3 gives the full variable domain: DGGITQSPKYLFRKEGQNVTLSCEQNLNHDAMYWYRQDPGQGLRLIYYSQIVNDFQKGDIAEGYSVSREKKESFPLTVTSAQKNPTAFYLCASSIRRANTEAFFGQGTRLTVV.

V gene TRBV4-1 combines with J gene TRBJ1-1; TRBD1 matches at 8 bases. There are 15 residues in the CDR3. Germline CDR1 MGHRA, CDR2 YSYEKL. J was trimmed by 4 bases and V by 0 bases; bases with no gene match: 4. CDR3 sequence: CASSQEAGGITEAFF. CDR3 nucleotides: TGCGCCAGCAGCCAAGAAGCAGGGGGCATCACTGAAGCTTTCTTT.

V gene TRBV7-9 combines with J gene TRBJ2-7, with D possibly being TRBD2 (5 bases). This CDR3 has 13 residues. V lost 8 bases, J lost 7 bases, and 18 bases lay in between. The germline V gene has CDR1 SEHNR and CDR2 FQNEAQ (reference sequence). The CDR3 sequence is CASGKTFPGEQYF. CDR3 nucleotides: TGTGCCAGCGGGAAGACATTCCCGGGGGAGCAGTACTTC.

By frequency in the sample, this clone is medium-sized (0.01 to 0.1%). The rearrangement joins TRBV29-1 to TRBJ1-2; no definite D call. Trimming stripped 4 bases from V and 3 bases from J, with 9 bases between. The CDR3 runs to 12 residues. Germline CDR1 and CDR2: SQVTM and ANQGSEA. In nucleotides, the CDR3 is TGCAGCGTTGTATTTTCCCACTATGGCTACACCTTC. It specifies CSVVFSHYGYTF.

CDR3 bases: TGTGCCAGCAGCCTCAATGTAGGCACCGGGGAGCTGTTTTTT. Translation gives CASSLNVGTGELFF. V usage is TRBV27 and J usage is TRBJ2-2; the D is unclear. The CDR3 is 14 residues long. The germline V gene has CDR1 MNHEY and CDR2 SMNVEV (reference sequence). Deletions cut 6 bases from V and 4 bases from J, with 12 bases between.

This clone appeared a single time. This chain uses TRBV28 with TRBJ1-2; 8 bases agree with TRBD1. Trimming took 4 bases from V and 3 from J; bases not matched to a gene: 7. Germline V CDR1 and CDR2: MDHEN, SYDVKM. There are 15 residues in the CDR3. In DNA, the CDR3 is TGTGCCAGCAGTTCTGAGACAGGGGTATACTATGGCTACACCTTC. Amino acids: CASSSETGVYYGYTF.

CDR3 bases: TGTGCCAGCAGCCGCACGACTAGTTTCACCGGGGAGCTGTTTTTT. It specifies CASSRTTSFTGELFF. The chain links TRBV7-9 to TRBJ2-2; possibly TRBD2 for D (6 bases). From germline, CDR1 is SEHNR and CDR2 FQNEAQ (reference sequence). Trimming stripped 5 bases from V and 4 bases from J, with 14 bases between. CDR3 length equals 15 residues.

The chain employs TRBV28 and TRBJ2-3, with 7 bases that match TRBD1. Germline trimming cut 4 bases from V and 2 bases from J; bases unmatched to any gene: 15. Germline lookup yields CDR1 MDHEN and CDR2 SYDVKM. The CDR3 covers 18 residues. The CDR3 sequence is CASSSPNRDRTFTDTQYF. The CDR3 coding sequence is TGTGCCAGCAGTTCGCCTAATCGGGACAGAACTTTCACAGATACGCAGTATTTT.